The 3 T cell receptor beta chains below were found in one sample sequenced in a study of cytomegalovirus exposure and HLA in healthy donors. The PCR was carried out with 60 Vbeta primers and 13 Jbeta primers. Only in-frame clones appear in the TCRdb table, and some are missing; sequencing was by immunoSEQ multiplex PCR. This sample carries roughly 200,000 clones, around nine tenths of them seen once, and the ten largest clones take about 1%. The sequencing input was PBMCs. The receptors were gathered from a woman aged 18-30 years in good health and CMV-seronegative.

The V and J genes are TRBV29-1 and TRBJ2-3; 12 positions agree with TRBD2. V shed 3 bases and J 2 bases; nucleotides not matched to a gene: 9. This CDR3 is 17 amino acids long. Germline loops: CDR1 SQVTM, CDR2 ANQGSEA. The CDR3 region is CSVENPRLAGDTDTQYF. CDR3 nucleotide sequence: TGCAGCGTTGAGAACCCAAGACTAGCGGGAGACACAGATACGCAGTATTTT.

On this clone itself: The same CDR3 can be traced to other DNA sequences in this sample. The CDR3 region is CASSSTGGTEAFF. The DNA for the CDR3 is TGTGCCAGCAGCTCGACAGGAGGCACTGAAGCTTTCTTT. This chain connects TRBV5-4 to TRBJ1-1, with D perhaps TRBD1 (6 bases). Trimming took off 3 bases at V and 4 bases at J, with 10 bases between the two ends. Germline loops: CDR1 SGHNT, CDR2 YYREEE (reference sequence). The CDR3 covers 13 residues.

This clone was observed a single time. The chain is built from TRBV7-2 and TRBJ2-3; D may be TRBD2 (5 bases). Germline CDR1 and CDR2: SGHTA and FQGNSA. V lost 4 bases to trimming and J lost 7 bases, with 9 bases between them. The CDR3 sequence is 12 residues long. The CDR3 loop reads CASSSYGNTQYF. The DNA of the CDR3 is TGTGCCAGCAGCTCCTACGGGAATACGCAGTATTTT.